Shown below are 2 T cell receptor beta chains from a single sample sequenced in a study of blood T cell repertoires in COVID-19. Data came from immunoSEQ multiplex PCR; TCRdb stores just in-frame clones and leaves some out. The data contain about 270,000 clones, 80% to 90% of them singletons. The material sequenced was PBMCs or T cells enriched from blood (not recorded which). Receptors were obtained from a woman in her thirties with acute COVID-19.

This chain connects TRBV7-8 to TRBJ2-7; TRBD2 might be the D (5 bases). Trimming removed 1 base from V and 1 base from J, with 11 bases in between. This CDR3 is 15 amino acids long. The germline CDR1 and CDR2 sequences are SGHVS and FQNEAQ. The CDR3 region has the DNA TGTGCCAGCAGCTTAGAATCGGGAAGGTCCTACGAGCAGTACTTC. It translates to CASSLESGRSYEQYF.

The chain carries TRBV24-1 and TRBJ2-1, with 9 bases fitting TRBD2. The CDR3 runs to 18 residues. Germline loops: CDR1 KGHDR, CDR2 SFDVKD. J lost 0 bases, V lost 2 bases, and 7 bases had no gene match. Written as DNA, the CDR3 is TGTGCCACCAGTGATTCTAGCGGGGATATAAGCTCCTACAATGAGCAGTTCTTC. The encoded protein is CATSDSSGDISSYNEQFF.